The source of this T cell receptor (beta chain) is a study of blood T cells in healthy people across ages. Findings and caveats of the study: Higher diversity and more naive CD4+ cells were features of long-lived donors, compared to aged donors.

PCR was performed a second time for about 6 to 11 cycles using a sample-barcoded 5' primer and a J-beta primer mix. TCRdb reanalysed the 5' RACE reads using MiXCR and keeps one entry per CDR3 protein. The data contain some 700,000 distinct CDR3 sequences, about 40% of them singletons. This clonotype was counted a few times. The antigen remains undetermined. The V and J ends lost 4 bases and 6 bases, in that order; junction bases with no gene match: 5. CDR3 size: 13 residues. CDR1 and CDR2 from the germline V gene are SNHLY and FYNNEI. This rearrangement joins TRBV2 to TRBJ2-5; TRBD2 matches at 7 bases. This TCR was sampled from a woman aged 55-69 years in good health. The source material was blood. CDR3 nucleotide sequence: TGTGCCAGCAGTGGGACTAGTTTGCAGACCCAGTACTTC. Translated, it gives CASSGTSLQTQYF.